These T cell receptor beta chains were read from a single sample in a study of blood T cell repertoires in COVID-19. Clones were read by immunoSEQ multiplex PCR, and TCRdb kept only the in-frame ones, dropping some. Of about 200,000 clones in the sample, around four fifths are singletons; the top ten hold 0.8% to 0.95%. Sequencing was carried out using peripheral blood. These receptors were taken from a man in his sixties with COVID-19, enrolled during active disease. The CDR3 runs from the conserved cysteine through the conserved F or W. D genes are given only for firm matches. Rows give clone size only sometimes, using once, few, many, or a class for an expanded clone.

>NA|NA|13|TRBV30|TRBJ2-7
CAWSINHDSFRYF
TGTGCCTGGAGTATAAACCACGACAGCTTCAGGTACTTC
>NA|NA|15|TRBV7-9|TRBJ2-1
CASSLGAGLVNRQFF
TGTGCCAGCAGCTTAGGTGCGGGGCTAGTTAATCGGCAGTTCTTC
>NA|NA|13|TRBV14|TRBJ2-2
CASSQSRSGELFF
TGTGCCAGCAGCCAAAGCCGGTCCGGGGAGCTGTTTTTT
>NA|NA|14|TRBV3-1/TRBV3-2|TRBJ1-2
CASSQDQGRYGYTF
TGTGCCAGCAGCCAAGATCAGGGTCGCTATGGCTACACCTTC
>TRBD1|NA|14|TRBV19|TRBJ1-1
CASSFLGGPTEAFF
TGTGCCAGTAGTTTCCTAGGGGGCCCCACTGAAGCTTTCTTT
>NA|NA|16|TRBV6-2/TRBV6-3|TRBJ1-1
CASSYSWGGRNTEAFF
TGTGCCAGCAGTTACTCCTGGGGAGGGAGGAACACTGAAGCTTTCTTT
>NA|NA|12|TRBV28|TRBJ1-6
CASSPSFSPLHF
TGTGCCAGCAGCCCCTCCTTCTCACCCCTCCACTTT
>NA|NA|14|TRBV7-2|TRBJ1-2
CASSNDKGNYGYTF
TGTGCCAGCAGCAACGACAAGGGGAACTATGGCTACACCTTC
>TRBD1|NA|16|TRBV27|TRBJ1-2
CASHPGTASTNYGYTF
TGTGCCAGTCACCCCGGGACAGCTTCGACTAACTATGGCTACACCTTC
>TRBD1|NA|14|TRBV6-1|TRBJ1-5
CASSDGQGVQPQHF
TGTGCCAGCAGTGACGGTCAGGGGGTTCAGCCCCAGCATTTT
>TRBD1|once|16|TRBV5-4|TRBJ2-7
CASSPTGGAGSYEQYF
TGTGCCAGCAGCCCGACAGGGGGCGCGGGCTCCTACGAGCAGTACTTC